This TCR beta chain was recovered during a study of T cell responses to AZD1222 COVID-19 vaccine. Study-wide context: Analysis merged second doses at about 4 or about 12 weeks.

Note on this clone: Antigen unknown.

General study findings and limits: Two AZD1222 doses significantly raised spike-specific TCR breadth and depth over controls.

Method: immunoSEQ multiplex PCR; TCRdb's copy keeps in-frame clones and lacks some. There are over 95,000 clones in the sample; approximately 90% occur only once, and roughly 4.5% lies in the top ten. The CDR3 spans 15 residues. V was shortened by 3 bases and J by 0 bases, with 12 bases between the two germline ends. The V gene's germline CDR1 is ENHRY and CDR2 SYGVKD. The sequencing here drew on peripheral blood, taken on day 0 of AZD1222 vaccination. The clonotype originates from an adult in good health. The V and J genes are TRBV10-3 and TRBJ2-7; D ambiguous. The CDR3 spells CAISDRQVSSYEQYF. CDR3 in DNA: TGTGCCATCAGTGATCGACAAGTAAGCTCCTACGAGCAGTACTTC.